These 7 T cell receptor beta chains originate from one sample sequenced in a study of cytotoxic CD8 clonotypes in ibrutinib-treated CLL (dated by TCRdb to the early 2020s). Read against the paper, the sample's time point label means: 12 months on ibrutinib. Library prep was done by the immunoSEQ multiplex PCR assay. TCRdb provides this immuneACCESS table in a form limited to in-frame rearrangements. Some clones are lacking; in checked studies, under half of them reflect an unresolved V gene, and why the rest are absent is not known. The table for this sample lists 150,000 or so clones; 75% to 85% of them were counted only once. The biggest ten clones account for about 13% of the sample. This specimen was PBMCs, taken after 12 months of ibrutinib treatment. Receptor source: a human donor with chronic lymphocytic leukemia.

This chain connects TRBV5-1 to TRBJ2-6; D not certain. This CDR3 spans 15 amino acids. Germline V gene data show CDR1 as SGHRS and CDR2 as YFSETQ. V lost 1 base and J 4 bases, leaving 9 bases between the germline ends. CDR3 region: CASSLLGPGANVLTF. For the CDR3, the DNA is TGCGCCAGCAGCTTGTTAGGGCCCGGGGCCAACGTCCTGACTTTC.

J is TRBJ2-5 and V is TRBV10-2; D is perhaps TRBD2 (5 bases). This CDR3 contains 12 residues. Germline assignment: CDR1 WSHSY and CDR2 SAAADI. V gave up 0 bases and J gave up 10 bases, with 9 bases separating them. The CDR3 sequence is CASSESKLDQYF. The CDR3 nucleotides are TGCGCCAGCAGTGAGTCAAAACTAGACCAGTACTTC.

The rearrangement uses TRBV5-4 and TRBJ2-1; 9 positions match TRBD2. With V trimmed by 6 bases and J by 4 bases, 5 bases remained unmatched. Germline CDR1 SGHNT, CDR2 YYREEE (reference sequence). The CDR3 length is 14 residues. CDR3 nucleotides: TGTGCCAGCAAAATAGCGGGAGCTTACAATGAGCAGTTCTTC. It translates to CASKIAGAYNEQFF.

The chain carries TRBV19 and TRBJ2-2; 7 positions match TRBD1. The V and J ends lost 6 bases and 3 bases, in that order; junction bases with no gene match: 13. CDR3 size: 17 residues. Germline CDR1 LNHDA, CDR2 SQIVND (reference sequence). The CDR3 sequence: CASSSTGAASDTGELFF. The CDR3 DNA sequence: TGTGCCAGTAGCAGCACAGGGGCCGCCTCGGACACCGGGGAGCTGTTTTTT.

The chain employs TRBV7-9 and TRBJ2-1; D is uncertain. The germline V gene encodes CDR1 SEHNR and CDR2 FQNEAQ (reference sequence). CDR3 length: 15 residues. V was pared by 5 bases and J by 0 bases, with 11 bases between. The CDR3 region is CASSPLSSSYNEQFF. CDR3 coding DNA: TGTGCCAGCAGCCCGTTATCGAGCTCCTACAATGAGCAGTTCTTC.

The chain uses TRBV2 and TRBJ1-1; D not resolved. Germline loops: CDR1 SNHLY, CDR2 FYNNEI. Trimming removed 6 bases at V and 6 bases at J, with 5 bases between. The CDR3 runs 10 residues. CDR3: CASRGSEAFF. The DNA for the CDR3 is TGTGCCAGCAGGGGTTCTGAAGCTTTCTTT.

This sequence joins TRBV6-6 and TRBJ2-7; TRBD2 aligns across 8 bases. The V gene's germline CDR1 is MNHNY and CDR2 SVGAGI (reference sequence). This CDR3 has 14 residues. The J segment lost 7 bases and the V segment lost 8 bases, leaving 13 bases of the junction unmatched. The CDR3 coding sequence is TGTGCCAGCTCGGAGGGTAGCGGGATAAGTGAGCAGTACTTC. Protein sequence: CASSEGSGISEQYF.